The text below deals with one T cell receptor beta chain. Its antigen is unknown. A junction boundary mismatches the germline segment, possibly from a read error. This entry comes from a study of CD8 T cells in ankylosing spondylitis. Study observations and caveats: Several highly homologous variants made up a TCR beta motif, and this motif appeared characteristic of ankylosing spondylitis blood.

This CDR3 contains 13 residues. In germline, CDR1 is SSHAT, CDR2 FNYEAQ (reference sequence). Libraries of TCR beta came from quantitative 5'-RACE with molecular barcodes. TCRdb re-analysed the 5' RACE reads in MiXCR, keeping a single row per CDR3 protein. In the table there are roughly 700,000 distinct CDR3 sequences, around 17% of which are singletons. Sequenced: blood, either unsorted or a sorted T cell fraction (not recorded which). The rearrangement links TRBV7-7 to TRBJ2-1, with a tentative D call TRBD2 (7 bases). This TCR derives from a male donor with ankylosing spondylitis. The chain's CDR3 is CASSWEGGNEQFF. The DNA of the CDR3 is TGTGCTAGCAGCTGGGAGGGGGGCAATGAGCAGTTCTTC.